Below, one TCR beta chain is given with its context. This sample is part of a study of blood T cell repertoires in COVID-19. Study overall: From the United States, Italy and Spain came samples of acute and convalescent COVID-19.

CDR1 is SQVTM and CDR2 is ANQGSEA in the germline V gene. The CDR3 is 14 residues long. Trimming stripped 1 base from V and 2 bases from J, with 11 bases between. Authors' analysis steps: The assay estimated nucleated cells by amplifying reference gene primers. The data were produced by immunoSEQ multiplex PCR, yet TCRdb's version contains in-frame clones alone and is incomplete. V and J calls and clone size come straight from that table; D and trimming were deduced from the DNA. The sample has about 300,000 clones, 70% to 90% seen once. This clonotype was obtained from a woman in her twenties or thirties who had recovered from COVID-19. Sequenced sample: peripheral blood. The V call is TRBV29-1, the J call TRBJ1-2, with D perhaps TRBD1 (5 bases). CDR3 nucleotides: TGCAGCGTTGAAGGGAGGGGAAAGAACTATGGCTACACCTTC. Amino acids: CSVEGRGKNYGYTF. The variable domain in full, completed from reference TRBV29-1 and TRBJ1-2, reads SAVISQKPSRDICQRGTSLTIQCQVDSQVTMMFWYRQQPGQSLTLIATANQGSEATYESGFVIDKFPISRPNLTFSTLTVSNMSPEDSSIYLCSVEGRGKNYGYTFGSGTRLTVV.